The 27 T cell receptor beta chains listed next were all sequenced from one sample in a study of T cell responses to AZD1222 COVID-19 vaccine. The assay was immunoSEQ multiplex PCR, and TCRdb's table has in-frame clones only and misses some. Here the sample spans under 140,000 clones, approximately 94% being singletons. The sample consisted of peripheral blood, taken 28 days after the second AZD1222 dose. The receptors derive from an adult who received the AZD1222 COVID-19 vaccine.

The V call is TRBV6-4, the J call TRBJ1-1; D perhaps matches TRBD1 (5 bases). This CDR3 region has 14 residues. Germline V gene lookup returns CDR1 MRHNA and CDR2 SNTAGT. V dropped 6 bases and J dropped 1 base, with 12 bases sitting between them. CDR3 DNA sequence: TGTGCCAGCAGAGGGGACGGCTCGAACACTGAAGCTTTCTTT. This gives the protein CASRGDGSNTEAFF.

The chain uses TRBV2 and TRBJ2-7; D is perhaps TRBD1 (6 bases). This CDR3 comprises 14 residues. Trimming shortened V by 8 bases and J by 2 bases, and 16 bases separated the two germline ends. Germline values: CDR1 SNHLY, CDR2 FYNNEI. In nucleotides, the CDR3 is TGTGCCAGCGATCACAGGGTCAGGGCCTACGAGCAGTACTTC. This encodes CASDHRVRAYEQYF.

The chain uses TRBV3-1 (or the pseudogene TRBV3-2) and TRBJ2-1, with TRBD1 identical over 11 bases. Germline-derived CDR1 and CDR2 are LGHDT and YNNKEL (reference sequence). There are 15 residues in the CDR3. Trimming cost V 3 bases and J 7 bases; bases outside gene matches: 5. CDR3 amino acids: CASSQGQGVSNEQFF. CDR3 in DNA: TGTGCCAGCAGCCAGGGACAGGGGGTATCAAATGAGCAGTTCTTC.

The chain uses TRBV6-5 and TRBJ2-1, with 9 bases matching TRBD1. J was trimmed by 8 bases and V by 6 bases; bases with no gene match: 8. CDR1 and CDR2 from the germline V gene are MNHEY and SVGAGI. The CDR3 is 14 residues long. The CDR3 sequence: CASRMDRGSDEQFF. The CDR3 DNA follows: TGTGCCAGCAGGATGGACAGGGGATCCGATGAGCAGTTCTTC.

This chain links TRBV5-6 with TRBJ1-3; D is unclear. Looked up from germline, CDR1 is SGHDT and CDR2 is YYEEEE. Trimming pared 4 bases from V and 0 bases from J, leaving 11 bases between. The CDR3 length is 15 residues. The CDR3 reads CASSPGRVSGNTIYF. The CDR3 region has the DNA TGTGCCAGCAGCCCTGGGAGAGTCTCTGGAAACACCATATATTTT.

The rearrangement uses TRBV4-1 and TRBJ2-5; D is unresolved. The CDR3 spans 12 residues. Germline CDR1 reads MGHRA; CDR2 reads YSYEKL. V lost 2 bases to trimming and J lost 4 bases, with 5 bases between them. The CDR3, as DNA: TGCGCCAGCAGCCAATCGGGAGAGACCCAGTACTTC. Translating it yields CASSQSGETQYF.

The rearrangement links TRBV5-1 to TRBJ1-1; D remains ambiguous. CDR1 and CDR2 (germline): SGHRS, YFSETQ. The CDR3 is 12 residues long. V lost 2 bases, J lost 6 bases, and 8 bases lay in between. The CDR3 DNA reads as TGCGCCAGCAGCTTTACCGGCGCTGAAGCTTTCTTT. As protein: CASSFTGAEAFF.

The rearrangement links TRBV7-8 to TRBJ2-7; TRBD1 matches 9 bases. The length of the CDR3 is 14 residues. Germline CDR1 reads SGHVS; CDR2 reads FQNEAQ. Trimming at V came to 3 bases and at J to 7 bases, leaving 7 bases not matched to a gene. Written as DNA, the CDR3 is TGTGCCAGCAGCTTCCGGGACAGGGATTGGGAGCAGTACTTC. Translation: CASSFRDRDWEQYF.

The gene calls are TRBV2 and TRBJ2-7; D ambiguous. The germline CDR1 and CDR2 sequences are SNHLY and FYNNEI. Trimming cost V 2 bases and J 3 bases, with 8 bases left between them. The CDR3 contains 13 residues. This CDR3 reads CASSEYTLYEQYF. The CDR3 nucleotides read TGTGCCAGCAGTGAATATACCCTCTACGAGCAGTACTTC.

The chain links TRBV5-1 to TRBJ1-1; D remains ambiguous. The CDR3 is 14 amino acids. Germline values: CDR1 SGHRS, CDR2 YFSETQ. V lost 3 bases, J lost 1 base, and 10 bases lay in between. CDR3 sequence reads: CASSSPFSNTEAFF. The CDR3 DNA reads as TGCGCCAGCAGCTCCCCTTTCTCGAACACTGAAGCTTTCTTT.

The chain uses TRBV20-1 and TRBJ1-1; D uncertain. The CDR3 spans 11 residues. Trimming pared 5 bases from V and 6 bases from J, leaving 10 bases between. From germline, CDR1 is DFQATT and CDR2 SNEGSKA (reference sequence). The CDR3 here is CSAVLRSEAFF. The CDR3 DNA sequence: TGCAGTGCTGTACTGCGTTCTGAAGCTTTCTTT.

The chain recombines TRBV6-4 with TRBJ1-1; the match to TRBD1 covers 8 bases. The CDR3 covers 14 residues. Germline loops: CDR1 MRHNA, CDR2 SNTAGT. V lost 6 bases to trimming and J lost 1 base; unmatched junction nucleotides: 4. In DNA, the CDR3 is TGTGCCAGCAGGGGACAGGCGGAGAACACTGAAGCTTTCTTT. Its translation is CASRGQAENTEAFF.

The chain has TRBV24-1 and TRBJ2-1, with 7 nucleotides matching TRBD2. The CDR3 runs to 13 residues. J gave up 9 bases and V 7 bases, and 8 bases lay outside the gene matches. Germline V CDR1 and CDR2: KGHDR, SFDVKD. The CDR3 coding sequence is TGTGCCACCAGGGAGAGCGGGACCGGTGAGCAGTTCTTC. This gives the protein CATRESGTGEQFF.

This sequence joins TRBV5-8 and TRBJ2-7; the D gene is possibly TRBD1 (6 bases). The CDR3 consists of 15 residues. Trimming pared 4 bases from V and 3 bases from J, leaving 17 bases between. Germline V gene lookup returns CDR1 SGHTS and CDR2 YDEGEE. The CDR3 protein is CASSRGGQRLYEQYF. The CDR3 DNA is TGTGCCAGCAGCCGAGGCGGACAGAGACTCTACGAGCAGTACTTC.

This CDR3 reads CASSSGLGLVEQYF. As DNA, the CDR3 is TGTGCCAGCAGCTCGGGGCTAGGGCTGGTCGAGCAGTACTTC. V gene TRBV7-7 combines with J gene TRBJ2-7, with D perhaps matching TRBD1 or TRBD2 (5 bases each). Germline-derived CDR1 and CDR2 are SSHAT and FNYEAQ (reference sequence). V was trimmed by 4 bases and J by 6 bases, leaving 16 bases between them. There are 14 residues in the CDR3.

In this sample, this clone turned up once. The CDR3 protein is CASSLRGRGYGYTF. The CDR3 bases are TGTGCCAGCAGTTTAAGGGGCAGGGGCTATGGCTACACCTTC. The chain links TRBV11-2 to TRBJ1-2, with a weak D call TRBD1 (6 bases). The CDR3 has 14 amino acids. The V and J ends lost 6 bases and 4 bases respectively, with 15 bases between them. CDR1 is SGHAT, CDR2 FQNNGV, per germline.

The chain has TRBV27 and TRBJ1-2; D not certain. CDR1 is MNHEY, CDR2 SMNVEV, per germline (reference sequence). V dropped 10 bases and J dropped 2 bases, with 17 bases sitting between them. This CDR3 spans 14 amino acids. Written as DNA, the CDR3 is TGTGCCATATCCTTTCATACATACAACTATGGCTACACCTTC. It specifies CAISFHTYNYGYTF.

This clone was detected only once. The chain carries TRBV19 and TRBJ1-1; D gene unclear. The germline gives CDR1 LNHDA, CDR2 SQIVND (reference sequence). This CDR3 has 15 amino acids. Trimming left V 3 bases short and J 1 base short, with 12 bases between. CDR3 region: CASSMVGMSNTEAFF. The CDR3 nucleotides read TGTGCCAGTAGTATGGTAGGTATGTCGAACACTGAAGCTTTCTTT.

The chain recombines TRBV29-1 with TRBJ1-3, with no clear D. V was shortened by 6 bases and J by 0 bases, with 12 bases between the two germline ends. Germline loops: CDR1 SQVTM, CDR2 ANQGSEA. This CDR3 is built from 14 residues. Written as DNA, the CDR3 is TGCAGCGTGTCGGGAATAAACTCTGGAAACACCATATATTTT. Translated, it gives CSVSGINSGNTIYF.

CDR3 bases: TGTGCCAGCAGCCCGCGAGTCGGAATCTCTGGAAACACCATATATTTT. Protein product: CASSPRVGISGNTIYF. The chain joins TRBV7-9 to TRBJ1-3; no clear D. Trimming removed 5 bases from V and 0 bases from J, with 14 bases in between. CDR1 and CDR2 from the germline V gene are SEHNR and FQNEAQ (reference sequence). The length of the CDR3 is 16 residues.

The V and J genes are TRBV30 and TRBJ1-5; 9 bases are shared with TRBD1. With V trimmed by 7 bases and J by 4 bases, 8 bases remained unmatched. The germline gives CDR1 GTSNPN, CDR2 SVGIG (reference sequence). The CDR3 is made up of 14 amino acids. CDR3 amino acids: CASQSGQGNQPQHF. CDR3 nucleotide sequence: TGTGCCTCTCAATCAGGACAGGGGAATCAGCCCCAGCATTTT. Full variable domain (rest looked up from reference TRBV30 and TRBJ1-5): SQTIHQWPATLVQPVGSPLSLECTVEGTSNPNLYWYRQAAGRGLQLLFYSVGIGQISSEVPQNLSASRPQDRQFILSSKKLLLSDSGFYLCASQSGQGNQPQHFGDGTRLSIL.

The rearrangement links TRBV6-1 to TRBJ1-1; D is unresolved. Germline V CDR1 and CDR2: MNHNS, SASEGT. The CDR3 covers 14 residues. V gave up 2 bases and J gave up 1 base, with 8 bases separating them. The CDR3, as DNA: TGTGCCAGCAGTGAATATCGGGGGAACACTGAAGCTTTCTTT. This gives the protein CASSEYRGNTEAFF.

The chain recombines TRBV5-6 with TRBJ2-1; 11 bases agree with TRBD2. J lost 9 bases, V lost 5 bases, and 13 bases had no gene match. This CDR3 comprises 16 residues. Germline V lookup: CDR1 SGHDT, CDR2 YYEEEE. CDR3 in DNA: TGTGCCAGCAGTTTCCCGGCTAGCGGGAGGTTGGGTGAGCAGTTCTTC. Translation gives CASSFPASGRLGEQFF.

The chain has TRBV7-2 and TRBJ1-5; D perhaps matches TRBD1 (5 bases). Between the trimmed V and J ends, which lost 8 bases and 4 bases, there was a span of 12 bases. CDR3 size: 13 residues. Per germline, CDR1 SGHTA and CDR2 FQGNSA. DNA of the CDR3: TGTGCCAGCTCCCCGCAGGGAAATCAGCCCCAGCATTTT. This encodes CASSPQGNQPQHF.

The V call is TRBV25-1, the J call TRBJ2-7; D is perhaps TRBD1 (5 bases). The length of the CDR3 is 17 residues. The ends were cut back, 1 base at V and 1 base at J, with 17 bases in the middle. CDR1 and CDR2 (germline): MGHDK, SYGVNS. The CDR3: CASSESPPRVRSYEQYF. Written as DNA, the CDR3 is TGTGCCAGCAGTGAATCCCCTCCCAGGGTCAGGTCCTACGAGCAGTACTTC.

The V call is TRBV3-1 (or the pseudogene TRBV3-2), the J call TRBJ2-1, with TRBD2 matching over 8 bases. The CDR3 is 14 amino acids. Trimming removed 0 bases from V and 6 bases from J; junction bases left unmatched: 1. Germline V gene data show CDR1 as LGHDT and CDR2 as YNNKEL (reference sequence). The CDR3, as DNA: TGTGCCAGCAGCCAAGATCGGGGGGGCAATGAGCAGTTCTTC. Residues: CASSQDRGGNEQFF.

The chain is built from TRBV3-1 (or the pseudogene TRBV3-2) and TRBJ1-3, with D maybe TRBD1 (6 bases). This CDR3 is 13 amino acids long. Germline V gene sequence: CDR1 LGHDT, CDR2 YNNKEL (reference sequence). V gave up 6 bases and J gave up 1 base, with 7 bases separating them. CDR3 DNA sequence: TGTGCCAGCAGGCAGGGGTCTGGAAACACCATATATTTT. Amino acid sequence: CASRQGSGNTIYF.